This T cell receptor (beta chain) was recovered during a study of technical replicates of blood from a few donors (dated by TCRdb to between 2016 and 2019). The CDR3 covers 15 residues, taking in both the cysteine and the phenylalanine. Only the CDR3 DNA stays, 45 bases, in frame from base 1. Per the germline V gene (reference sequence), MNHEY is the CDR1 and SMNVEV is the CDR2. V and J lose 3 bases and 6 bases, and a span of 17 bases separates them. The library was produced with the immunoSEQ multiplex PCR assay. In TCRdb, the immuneACCESS table is reduced to in-frame sequences with V and J assigned. These tables do not hold every clone; where another copy was compared, an unresolved V gene accounts for under half, and the others remain unexplained. The sample table shows approximately 85,000 clones, and 90% to 95% are seen once. In total, the top ten clones hold 0.2% to 0.3% of the sample. As to this clone: Which antigen it targets is not known. Base-call qualities are not available, and no considerably larger clone is one nucleotide away.

What was sequenced was T cells isolated from PBMCs. The receptor comes from a human donor in good health. Here the chain combines TRBV27 and TRBJ1-2, with TRBD1 as a weak D call on 6 bases. The CDR3 has the sequence CASSFREGVGDGYTF. Here is the DNA: TGTGCCAGCAGTTTTCGGGAGGGGGTAGGTGATGGCTACACCTTC.